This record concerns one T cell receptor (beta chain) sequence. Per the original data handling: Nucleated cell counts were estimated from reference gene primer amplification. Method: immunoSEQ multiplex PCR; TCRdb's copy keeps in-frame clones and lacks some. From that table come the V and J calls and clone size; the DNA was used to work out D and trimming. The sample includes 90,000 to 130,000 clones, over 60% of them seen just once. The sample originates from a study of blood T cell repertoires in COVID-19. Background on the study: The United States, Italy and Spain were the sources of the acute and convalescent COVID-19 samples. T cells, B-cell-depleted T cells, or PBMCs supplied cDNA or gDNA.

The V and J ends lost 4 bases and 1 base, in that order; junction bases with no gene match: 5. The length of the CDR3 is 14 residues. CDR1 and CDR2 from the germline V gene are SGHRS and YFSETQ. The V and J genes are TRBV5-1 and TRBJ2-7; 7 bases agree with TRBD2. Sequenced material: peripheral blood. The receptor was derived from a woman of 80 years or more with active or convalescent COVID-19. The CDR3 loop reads CASSQGLLSYEQYF. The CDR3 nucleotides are TGCGCCAGCAGCCAGGGACTACTATCCTACGAGCAGTACTTC.